This TCR beta chain was sequenced in a study of T cells in placental villitis. Study findings and constraints: CMV-specific clones were more frequent in CMV cases than villitis of unknown etiology. Median clonality was about 0.053 in villitis of unknown etiology placentae versus about 0.006 in controls. Limited clone sharing suggested no single initiating antigen in villitis of unknown etiology.

This CDR3 spans 13 amino acids. CDR1 SQVTM and CDR2 ANQGSEA come from the germline V gene. This clone has a handful of counts. Its antigen is as yet unknown. The germline gene is not matched at one end of the junction; a read error may be the cause. The immunoSEQ assay was v4. Profiled with immunoSEQ multiplex PCR; TCRdb holds only in-frame clones, not every one. The sample has about 2,000 clones, under 90% seen once. This chain connects TRBV29-1 to TRBJ1-3; tentatively, D is TRBD1 (6 bases). Sequencing was performed on placental tissue containing maternal and fetal cells. This receptor was obtained from a human patient with villitis of unknown etiology; the placental T cells may come from both mother and fetus. CDR3 sequence: CSGRRGAGDTIYF. In DNA form, the CDR3 reads TGCAGCGGCCGGCGGGGGGCTGGAGACACCATATATTTT.